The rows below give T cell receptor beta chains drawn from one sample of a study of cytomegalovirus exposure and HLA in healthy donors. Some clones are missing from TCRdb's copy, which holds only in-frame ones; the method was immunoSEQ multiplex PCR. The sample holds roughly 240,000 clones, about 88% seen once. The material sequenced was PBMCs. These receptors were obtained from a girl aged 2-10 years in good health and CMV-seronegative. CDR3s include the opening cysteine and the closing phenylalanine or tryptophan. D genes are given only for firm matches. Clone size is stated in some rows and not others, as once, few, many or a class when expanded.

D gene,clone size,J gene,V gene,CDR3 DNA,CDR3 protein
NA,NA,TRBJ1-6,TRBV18,TGTGCCAGCTCACCCCTGGAATCTACTACCCTCCACTTT,CASSPLESTTLHF
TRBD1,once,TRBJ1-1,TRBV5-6,TGTGCCAGCAGCTTAATACAGGGGAGAGATTGGAACACTGAAGCTTTCTTT,CASSLIQGRDWNTEAFF
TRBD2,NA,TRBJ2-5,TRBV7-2,TGTGCCAGCAGCTTCCTCGGGGGGGCCCAAGAGACCCAGTACTTC,CASSFLGGAQETQYF
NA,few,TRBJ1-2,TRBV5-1,TGCGCCAGCAGCTTGGTGGACAGAGACTATGGCTACACCTTC,CASSLVDRDYGYTF
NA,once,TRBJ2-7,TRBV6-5,TGTGCCAGCAGTTACTTTTCAGGAGGCGAGCAGTACTTC,CASSYFSGGEQYF
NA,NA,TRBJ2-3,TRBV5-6,TGTGCCAGCTCAGGAGGGTCCCGCACAGATACGCAGTATTTT,CASSGGSRTDTQYF
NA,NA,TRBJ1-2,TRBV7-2,TGTGCCAGCACACGTACGGGGGGCTACACCTTC,CASTRTGGYTF
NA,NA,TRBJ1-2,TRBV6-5,TGTGCCACCCGAGGAGGGGTTATAGGCTATGGCTACACCTTC,CATRGGVIGYGYTF
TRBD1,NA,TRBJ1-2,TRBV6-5,TGTGCCAGCAGTTACAGGGGGCAGTTTTCTGGCTACACCTTC,CASSYRGQFSGYTF
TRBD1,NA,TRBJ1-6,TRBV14,TGTGCCAGCAGCCAAAACAGGGGGTATTTCTCACCCCTCCACTTT,CASSQNRGYFSPLHF
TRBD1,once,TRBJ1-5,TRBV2,TGTGCCAGCAGTGAAACGGCCGACAGGGTCGGGGCCCAGCATTTT,CASSETADRVGAQHF
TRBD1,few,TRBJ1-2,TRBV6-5,TGTGCCAGCAGTCGCCGGGACAGGGGAGGCTACACCTTC,CASSRRDRGGYTF
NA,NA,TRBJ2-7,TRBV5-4,TGTGCCAGCAGCTTGGCACCTGACAGGCGGGCGTTTGAGCAGTACTTC,CASSLAPDRRAFEQYF
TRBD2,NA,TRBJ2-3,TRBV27,TGTGCCAGCAGGGTCGGAGCGGGACCTAGCACAGATACGCAGTATTTT,CASRVGAGPSTDTQYF
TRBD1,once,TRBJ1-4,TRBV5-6,TGTGCCAGCAGCCCGACAGGGTTAGAGGAAAAACTGTTTTTT,CASSPTGLEEKLFF
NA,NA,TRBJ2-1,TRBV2,TGTGCCAGCAGTTCGACAGGGCGGGGATACAATGAGCAGTTCTTC,CASSSTGRGYNEQFF
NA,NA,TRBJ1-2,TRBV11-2,TGTGCCAGCAGTTTTCCCCAGGGAAACGGCTACACCTTC,CASSFPQGNGYTF
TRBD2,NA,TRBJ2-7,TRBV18,TGTGCCAGCTCACCACAAGCGGGAGGGCCCTACGAGCAGTACTTC,CASSPQAGGPYEQYF
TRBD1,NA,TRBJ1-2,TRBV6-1,TGTGCCAGCAGTAGACAGGGGTCTAACTATGGCTACACCTTC,CASSRQGSNYGYTF
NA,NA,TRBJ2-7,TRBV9,TGTGCCAGCAGCGTAAAGGGAGTGGCCGATTTTTACGAGCAGTACTTC,CASSVKGVADFYEQYF
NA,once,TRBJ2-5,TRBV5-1,TGCGCCAGCAGCTTTGGTTATCGGGGGTCTGAGACCCAGTACTTC,CASSFGYRGSETQYF
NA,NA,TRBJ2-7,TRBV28,TGTGCCAGCAGTTTGGGGCAGGAGTACGAGCAGTACTTC,CASSLGQEYEQYF
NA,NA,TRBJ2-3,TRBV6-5,TGTGCCAGCAGCCCCCGGAATTATATTAGCGCAACGCAGTATTTT,CASSPRNYISATQYF
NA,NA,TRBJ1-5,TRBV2,TGTGCCAGCAGAACTTTCGACAGAGACAATCAGCCCCAGCATTTT,CASRTFDRDNQPQHF
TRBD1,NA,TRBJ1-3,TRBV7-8,TGTGCCAGCAGCTCGGACAGGCCTGGAAACACCATATATTTT,CASSSDRPGNTIYF
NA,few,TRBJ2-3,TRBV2,TGTGCCAACTCGGACTACGTGGGCGCAGATACGCAGTATTTT,CANSDYVGADTQYF
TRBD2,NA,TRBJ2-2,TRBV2,TGTGCCAGCACCCTTTTGGCGGGAGGAAACACCGGGGAGCTGTTTTTT,CASTLLAGGNTGELFF
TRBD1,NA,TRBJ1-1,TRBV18,TGTGCCAGCTCACCTGGGGGACAGAAGAACACTGAAGCTTTCTTT,CASSPGGQKNTEAFF
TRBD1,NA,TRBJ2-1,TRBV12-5,TGTGCTAGTGGTCAGGGGGCCTCCTACAATGAGCAGTTCTTC,CASGQGASYNEQFF
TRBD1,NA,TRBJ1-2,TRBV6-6,TGTGCCAGCAGTTACGTAACAGGGGATCATAGCGGCTACACCTTC,CASSYVTGDHSGYTF
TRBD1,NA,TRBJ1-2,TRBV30,TGTGCCTGGGGGGGGACAGGGGGTGGCTACACCTTC,CAWGGTGGGYTF
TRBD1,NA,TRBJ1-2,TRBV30,TGTGCCTGGAGTAGGGGACAGGGGGCAAGTGGCTACACCTTC,CAWSRGQGASGYTF
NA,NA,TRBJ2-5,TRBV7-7,TGTGCCAGCAGCTTAGGGACATCTCAAGAGACCCAGTACTTC,CASSLGTSQETQYF
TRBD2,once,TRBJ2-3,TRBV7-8,TGTGCCAGCAGCTTAACTAGCGGGAGCTCCCATACGCAGTATTTT,CASSLTSGSSHTQYF
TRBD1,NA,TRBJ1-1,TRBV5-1,TGCGCCAGCAGCAATCTACAGGGGGCGCGGAACACTGAAGCTTTCTTT,CASSNLQGARNTEAFF
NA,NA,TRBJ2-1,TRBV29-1,TGCAGCGCCTGGGACACCCGTCAGGGGTTCTTC,CSAWDTRQGFF
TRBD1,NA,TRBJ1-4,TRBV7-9,TGTGCCAGCAGCTCCCGGACAGGGGTTAATGAAAAACTGTTTTTT,CASSSRTGVNEKLFF
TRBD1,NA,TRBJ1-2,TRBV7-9,TGTGCCAGCAGCTTGGGGGACAGGGGGGAAGTTAACTATGGCTACACCTTC,CASSLGDRGEVNYGYTF
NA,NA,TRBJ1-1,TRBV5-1,TGCGCCAGCAGCTTGTCATGGCGGCTGGGGAACACTGAAGCTTTCTTT,CASSLSWRLGNTEAFF
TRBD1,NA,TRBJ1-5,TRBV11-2,TGTGCCAGCAGCCCGACAGGGAACAATCAGCCCCAGCATTTT,CASSPTGNNQPQHF
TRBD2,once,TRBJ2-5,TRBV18,TGTGCCAGCTCACCACCTAGCGGGAGCCCTAGGTTAACCCAGTACTTC,CASSPPSGSPRLTQYF
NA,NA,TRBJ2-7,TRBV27,TGTGCCAGCAGTTTAACGGGACACCTGGTCTACGAGCAGTACTTC,CASSLTGHLVYEQYF
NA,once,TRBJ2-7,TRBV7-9,TGTGCCAGCAGCGACAACGCCTACGAGCAGTACTTC,CASSDNAYEQYF
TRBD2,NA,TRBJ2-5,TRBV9,TGTGCCAGCAGCGTAGCTAGCGGGAGAGAGACCCAGTACTTC,CASSVASGRETQYF
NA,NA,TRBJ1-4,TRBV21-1,TGTGCCAGCAGCACGTCAGGGGCGCATGAAAAACTGTTTTTT,CASSTSGAHEKLFF
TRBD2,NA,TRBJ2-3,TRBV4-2,TGTGCCAGCAGCCAAAGAGATGCGGGGGGCCATACAGATACGCAGTATTTT,CASSQRDAGGHTDTQYF
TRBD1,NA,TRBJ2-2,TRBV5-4,TGTGCCAGCAGCTTGGAAGGGACAGTAGTCACCGGGGAGCTGTTTTTT,CASSLEGTVVTGELFF
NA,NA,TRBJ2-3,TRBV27,TGTGCCAGCAGCCTTAGCCTTGATACGCAGTATTTT,CASSLSLDTQYF